This section outlines one T cell receptor beta chain sequence together with its context. These data are taken from a study of blood T cell repertoires in COVID-19. Looking at the study overall: Spain, Italy and the United States supplied samples that represented acute and convalescent COVID-19.

V lost 0 bases and J lost 10, with 19 bases in between. There are 16 residues in the CDR3. Germline lookup yields CDR1 LGHDT and CDR2 YNNKEL (reference sequence). In the original processing: Researchers report that nucleated cell counts were estimated from reference gene primer amplification. Assay used: immunoSEQ multiplex PCR; TCRdb lists only in-frame clones, some missing. Clonal size and the V and J genes are those of that table, whereas D and trimming came from the DNA. The sample contains some 140,000 clones, roughly 76% of which appear only once. The sequence derives from a man aged 80 or over with acute or convalescent COVID-19. The chain employs TRBV3-1 (or the pseudogene TRBV3-2) and TRBJ1-5; perhaps TRBD1 as D (5 bases). The sequenced sample was peripheral blood. The CDR3 protein is CASSQDARRRGRPQHF. Written as DNA, the CDR3 is TGTGCCAGCAGCCAAGATGCCCGACGGAGGGGCCGACCCCAGCATTTT.